These 19 T cell receptor beta chains originate from one sample sequenced in a study of cytomegalovirus exposure and HLA in healthy donors. Amplification used 60 Vbeta primers and 13 Jbeta primers. Sequenced by immunoSEQ multiplex PCR; TCRdb stores in-frame clones only, minus some. The table lists more than 110,000 clones, 82% of them singletons, with about 1.4% in the top ten. Sequenced input: PBMCs. The receptor set was obtained from a young man in good health and CMV-seropositive.

The chain links TRBV6-1 to TRBJ2-7; D is uncertain. This CDR3 has 14 amino acids. The V end was cut by 6 bases, the J end by 4 bases, with 16 bases between. Germline values: CDR1 MNHNS, CDR2 SASEGT. The CDR3 loop reads CASSSLPGAYEQYF. CDR3 DNA: TGTGCCAGCAGCTCTCTCCCGGGTGCTTACGAGCAGTACTTC.

The V call is TRBV28, the J call TRBJ2-7; 10 positions match TRBD2. V lost 6 bases, J lost 3 bases, and 5 bases stayed unmatched. There are 14 residues in the CDR3. Looked up from germline, CDR1 is MDHEN and CDR2 is SYDVKM. CDR3 DNA sequence: TGTGCCAGCAGACCAGCGGGAGGGCTCTACGAGCAGTACTTC. Translation gives CASRPAGGLYEQYF.

CDR3 in DNA: TGTGCCAGCAGTAACCAAGGACAGGGGGCGGAAGAGCAGTACTTC. Protein: CASSNQGQGAEEQYF. The chain links TRBV6-6 to TRBJ2-7; 11 bases fit TRBD1. CDR1 MNHNY and CDR2 SVGAGI come from the germline V gene (reference sequence). The V and J ends lost 5 bases and 7 bases, in that order; junction bases with no gene match: 10. The CDR3 length is 15 residues.

CDR3 coding DNA: TGTGCCAGCAGCTTAGCAGGGGACAGTCAGCCCCAGCATTTT. This sequence encodes CASSLAGDSQPQHF. This rearrangement joins TRBV5-6 to TRBJ1-5; TRBD1 matches 7 bases. This CDR3 contains 14 residues. Germline V gene sequence: CDR1 SGHDT, CDR2 YYEEEE. After removal of 2 bases from V and 6 bases from J, the junction contained 5 bases not matched to a gene.

The V gene is TRBV9, the J gene TRBJ2-3; 9 positions match TRBD2. Trimming removed 3 bases from V and 5 bases from J; junction bases left unmatched: 7. The CDR3 contains 15 residues. The germline gives CDR1 SGDLS, CDR2 YYNGEE. The CDR3 is CASSAGGSGRDTQYF. Written as DNA, the CDR3 is TGTGCCAGCAGCGCAGGGGGTAGCGGGAGAGATACGCAGTATTTT. Full variable domain (outside the CDR3, taken from reference TRBV9 and TRBJ2-3): DSGVTQTPKHLITATGQRVTLRCSPRSGDLSVYWYQQSLDQGLQFLIQYYNGEERAKGNILERFSAQQFPDLHSELNLSSLELGDSALYFCASSAGGSGRDTQYFGPGTRLTVL.

The chain links TRBV5-1 to TRBJ2-4; D might be TRBD2 (5 bases). Trimming stripped 5 bases from V and 5 bases from J, with 14 bases between. CDR1 is SGHRS, CDR2 YFSETQ, per germline. The CDR3 runs to 14 residues. DNA of the CDR3: TGCGCCAGCAGGGACCCCGGGCGGGAAAACATTCAGTACTTC. This translates into CASRDPGRENIQYF.

The chain uses TRBV9 and TRBJ2-3; 10 bases align to TRBD1. Losses at the gene ends were 1 base for V and 4 bases for J; bases not matched to a gene: 9. The CDR3 is 17 amino acids. Germline CDR1 is SGDLS and CDR2 is YYNGEE. The CDR3 loop reads CASSVLGQGVGPDTQYF. The CDR3 DNA reads TGTGCCAGCAGCGTACTTGGACAGGGGGTGGGGCCAGATACGCAGTATTTT.

J is TRBJ1-6 and V is TRBV27; 7 bases are shared with TRBD1. The CDR3 length is 14 residues. Germline lookup yields CDR1 MNHEY and CDR2 SMNVEV (reference sequence). With 4 bases clipped from V and 6 bases from J, the junction kept 3 bases outside the gene matches. CDR3 residues: CASSYRGTNSPLHF. In DNA form, the CDR3 reads TGTGCCAGCAGTTACAGGGGCACTAATTCACCCCTCCACTTT.

The chain links TRBV4-1 to TRBJ2-5, with D possibly being TRBD1 (6 bases). V was trimmed by 2 bases and J by 1 base, leaving 11 bases between them. The CDR3 runs to 15 residues. Germline values: CDR1 MGHRA, CDR2 YSYEKL. DNA for the CDR3: TGCGCCAGCAGCCAAACAGGACAGATCCAAGAGACCCAGTACTTC. Its protein is CASSQTGQIQETQYF.

This clone turned up a few times. The chain employs TRBV7-3 and TRBJ1-1; 8 bases fit TRBD1. V shed 6 bases and J 1 base; nucleotides not matched to a gene: 7. The CDR3 consists of 15 residues. Germline V gene lookup returns CDR1 SGHTA and CDR2 FQGTGA. CDR3 DNA: TGTGCCAGCAGTTCTAAGGACAGGGCGAACACTGAAGCTTTCTTT. Translation: CASSSKDRANTEAFF. Full variable domain (missing parts from reference TRBV7-3 and TRBJ1-1): GAGVSQTPSNKVTEKGKYVELRCDPISGHTALYWYRQSLGQGPEFLIYFQGTGAADDSGLPNDRFFAVRPEGSVSTLKIQRTERGDSAVYLCASSSKDRANTEAFFGQGTRLTVV.

J is TRBJ2-2 and V is TRBV5-1; D gene ambiguous. Between the trimmed V and J ends, which lost 0 bases and 5 bases, there was a span of 8 bases. This CDR3 is built from 14 residues. Germline CDR1 is SGHRS and CDR2 is YFSETQ. The CDR3 DNA follows: TGCGCCAGCAGCTTGGTGATAGATACCGGGGAGCTGTTTTTT. Translation gives CASSLVIDTGELFF.

This clone came up once. The chain couples TRBV29-1 to TRBJ2-5; D possibly corresponds to TRBD1 (6 bases). V lost 6 bases to trimming and J lost 1 base, with 9 bases between them. The CDR3 has 12 amino acids. The germline V gene has CDR1 SQVTM and CDR2 ANQGSEA. CDR3: CSVRQAQETQYF. CDR3 in DNA: TGCAGCGTACGACAGGCCCAAGAGACCCAGTACTTC.

The chain recombines TRBV6-5 with TRBJ2-1, with TRBD2 identical over 10 bases. This CDR3 is built from 16 residues. J lost 4 bases, V lost 2 bases, and 5 bases had no gene match. Germline lookup yields CDR1 MNHEY and CDR2 SVGAGI. CDR3 bases: TGTGCCAGCAGTTACGGAAGCGGGGGGGCATACAATGAGCAGTTCTTC. It yields the protein CASSYGSGGAYNEQFF.

The V call is TRBV10-3, the J call TRBJ2-1; 12 bases line up with TRBD2. The CDR3 loop spans 16 amino acids. Germline trimming cut 4 bases from V and 0 bases from J; bases unmatched to any gene: 1. The germline V gene encodes CDR1 ENHRY and CDR2 SYGVKD. The CDR3 is CAISGLAGVSYNEQFF. The CDR3 nucleotides are TGTGCCATCAGTGGACTAGCGGGGGTCTCCTACAATGAGCAGTTCTTC.

The chain recombines TRBV7-3 with TRBJ1-1, with D possibly being TRBD1 (5 bases). V dropped 0 bases and J dropped 1 base, with 9 bases sitting between them. The CDR3 sequence is 15 residues long. Germline V gene data show CDR1 as SGHTA and CDR2 as FQGTGA. The CDR3 DNA follows: TGTGCCAGCAGCTTAACTTCCGGGGGGAACACTGAAGCTTTCTTT. This encodes CASSLTSGGNTEAFF.

V usage is TRBV6-1 and J usage is TRBJ2-7; the D gene is possibly TRBD2 (5 bases). Germline CDR1 and CDR2: MNHNS and SASEGT. Trimming shortened V by 1 base and J by 2 bases, and 6 bases separated the two germline ends. The CDR3 extends over 13 amino acids. CDR3 nucleotide sequence: TGTGCCAGCAGTGAAGGGACTGCCTACGAGCAGTACTTC. This codes for CASSEGTAYEQYF.

V and J are TRBV2 and TRBJ1-1; D remains ambiguous. CDR1 SNHLY and CDR2 FYNNEI come from the germline V gene. The ends were cut back, 0 bases at V and 4 bases at J, with 9 bases in the middle. The CDR3 has 14 residues. The CDR3 DNA reads TGTGCCAGCAGTGAAGCGTCCACAGTCACTGAAGCTTTCTTT. Protein: CASSEASTVTEAFF.

This chain links TRBV7-3 with TRBJ2-1; weak D call: TRBD1 (5 bases). Trimming stripped 1 base from V and 4 bases from J, with 11 bases between. CDR3 length: 15 residues. Germline V gene lookup returns CDR1 SGHTA and CDR2 FQGTGA. The chain's CDR3 is CASSLSSGAYNEQFF. In nucleotides, the CDR3 is TGTGCCAGCAGCTTAAGTAGTGGGGCTTACAATGAGCAGTTCTTC.

This clone was observed a single time. The chain joins TRBV5-1 to TRBJ1-1, with D tentatively TRBD1 (6 bases). Germline V gene lookup returns CDR1 SGHRS and CDR2 YFSETQ. Trimming pared 4 bases from V and 5 bases from J, leaving 12 bases between. The CDR3 totals 13 residues. The CDR3 spells CASSLGGETEAFF. For the CDR3, the DNA is TGCGCCAGCAGCCTAGGGGGGGAGACTGAAGCTTTCTTT.